Here is one T cell receptor (beta chain) with its context. CDR3 length equals 14 residues. Germline V lookup: CDR1 LGHNA, CDR2 YNFKEQ. The ends were cut back, 1 base at V and 4 bases at J, with 11 bases in the middle. The data are from a study of T-cell reconstitution after alpha-beta-depleted transplantation in children. The authors prepared the TCRbeta library with unique molecular identifiers. One entry per CDR3 protein results from TCRdb running MiXCR on the PCR reads. Here the sample spans 450,000 to 600,000 distinct CDR3 sequences, around 17% being singletons. The chain employs TRBV4-2 and TRBJ2-7, with D perhaps TRBD2 (6 bases). The starting material was PBMCs from the stem cell graft donor, obtained from the stem cell graft. The clonotype was recovered from a human donor who donated a stem cell graft to a child with acute lymphoblastic leukemia. This chain's CDR3 is CASSQGGTLYEQYF. The CDR3 DNA is TGTGCCAGCAGCCAAGGCGGGACTCTGTACGAGCAGTACTTC.